These 3 T cell receptor beta chains were all obtained from the same sample, sequenced in a study of blood T cells in healthy people across ages. Sample-barcoded 5' priming and a J-beta primer mix drove a second PCR of about 6 to 12 cycles. TCRdb passed the 5' RACE reads through MiXCR, listing each CDR3 protein once. The sample holds almost 550,000 distinct CDR3 sequences, about 24% seen once. The sample was also linked to a second study, of T cells of mothers and their children.

The specimen sequenced was blood. These receptors were taken from a boy aged 5-17 years in good health.

The rearrangement uses TRBV28 and TRBJ2-5, with 7 nucleotides matching TRBD2. This CDR3 has 13 residues. The trim removed 8 bases at V and 4 bases at J, leaving 7 bases unmatched. Germline CDR1 and CDR2: MDHEN and SYDVKM. CDR3 bases: TGTGCCAGCTTAAGCGGGGCGGGAGAGACCCAGTACTTC. It yields the protein CASLSGAGETQYF.

The chain links TRBV29-1 to TRBJ2-3, with TRBD1 as a possible D gene (6 bases). Trimming took off 4 bases at V and 2 bases at J, with 16 bases between the two ends. Germline V CDR1 and CDR2: SQVTM, ANQGSEA. The CDR3 consists of 15 residues. The CDR3 is CSVGQMDRATDTQYF. The CDR3 bases are TGCAGCGTTGGCCAAATGGACAGAGCCACAGATACGCAGTATTTT.

This chain uses TRBV10-3 with TRBJ2-2, with D perhaps being TRBD1 or TRBD2 (5 bases each). The CDR3 sequence is 17 residues long. The germline gives CDR1 ENHRY, CDR2 SYGVKD. Trimming shortened V by 0 bases and J by 0 bases, and 11 bases separated the two germline ends. The CDR3 coding sequence is TGTGCCATCAGTGAGTCCCTTGTGGGGGCGAACACCGGGGAGCTGTTTTTT. Translating gives CAISESLVGANTGELFF.